The text below deals with one T cell receptor (beta chain). The clone's antigen remains unknown. The input lacks base qualities; no much larger clone sits a single base away. To sequence the TCRbeta CDR3 region, genomic DNA was isolated from the sorted cells. The immunoSEQ Assay was used for sequencing of TCRbeta CDR3 regions. In TCRdb, the immuneACCESS table is reduced to in-frame sequences with V and J assigned. These tables do not hold every clone; where another copy was compared, an unresolved V gene accounts for under half, and the others remain unexplained. A total of tens of thousands of clones appear in this sample, around 92% of them only once. Of the sample, about 16% falls within the top ten clones. This record belongs to a study of OX40 agonist ivuxolimab in advanced cancers. Regarding the study in general: The costimulatory receptor OX40 (CD134) was targeted by ivuxolimab, a fully human IgG2 agonistic monoclonal antibody. Prior anti-PD-1, anti-PD-L1 or anti-CTLA-4 therapy was permitted, and checkpoint inhibitors had been received by around 39% of dose-escalation patients. Of the approximately 50 patients in dose escalation, about 20 had hepatocellular carcinoma, about 15 had melanoma, 9 had renal cell carcinoma and 9 had head and neck cancer. Intravenous ivuxolimab was administered to patients every 2 weeks at six dose levels: 0.01, 0.1, 0.3, 1.5, 3 and 10 mg/kg. A male proportion of nearly 85% and a mean age of about 60 years, ranging from 23 to 79, were recorded for the dose-escalation cohort. Partial responses occurred in three dose-escalation patients, of whom one had hepatocellular carcinoma and two had cutaneous melanoma. The paper describes the monotherapy dose-escalation part (N ≈ 50 patients) of the phase I trial of ivuxolimab. The point of sequencing TCRbeta in the periphery was to test whether ivuxolimab changed TCR sequence diversity and drove clonal T-cell expansion.

The CDR3 runs 15 residues from the cysteine to the phenylalanine. Only the CDR3 DNA stays, 45 bases, in frame from base 1. The junction shows trimming of 1 base on V and 4 bases on J, plus 14 bases between the germline ends. CDR1 and CDR2, looked up from the germline V gene (reference sequence), are LNHDA and SQIVND. Patients with a history of autoimmune disease or receiving systemic immunosuppression were excluded from the trial. In every dose cohort, peripheral blood was drawn for TCR sequencing at baseline, cycle 4 day 1, and cycle 7 day 1. Samples were obtained from an open-label, multicenter, first-in-human phase I dose-escalation trial of ivuxolimab. The trial enrolled adults with locally advanced or metastatic head and neck squamous cell, hepatocellular, melanoma or renal cell carcinoma. Before TCR sequencing, CD4+ and CD8+ T cells were separately sorted from peripheral blood. The investigation overall reported the following: Antigen specificity was not determined for the clonally expanded peripheral T cells. At doses of 0.1 to 3.0 mg/kg, clonal expansion of both CD4+ and CD8+ T cells in blood was seen between baseline and week 6. After ivuxolimab, expanded clones were on average more numerous among CD8+ T cells than among CD4+ T cells. Low levels of normalized T-cell clonal expansion were also seen in some patients who did not respond. In the 0.1-3.0 mg/kg groups, partial responders were among the patients with the lowest normalized peripheral clonal expansion, particularly in CD8+ T cells.

The rearranged segments are TRBV19 and TRBJ2-7; D gene: possibly TRBD2, on 5 matching bases. The sample in question was CD4+ or CD8+ T cells sorted from blood, obtained in a trial of the OX40 agonist ivuxolimab. The clonotype originates from an adult with an advanced solid tumor such as melanoma, head and neck, liver or kidney cancer. At the DNA level, the sequence is TGTGCCAGTAGTATAGGTGGGAGTCTCTTTTACGAGCAGTACTTC. This yields the protein CASSIGGSLFYEQYF. Outside the CDR3, residues come from the reference TRBV19 and TRBJ2-7 proteins, so the full variable domain is: DGGITQSPKYLFRKEGQNVTLSCEQNLNHDAMYWYRQDPGQGLRLIYYSQIVNDFQKGDIAEGYSVSREKKESFPLTVTSAQKNPTAFYLCASSIGGSLFYEQYFGPGTRLTVT.